The clone carrying this T cell receptor beta chain showed up just a few times. Its target is not known. The CDR3 runs 12 residues. Germline V gene lookup returns CDR1 DFQATT and CDR2 SNEGSKA (reference sequence). V lost 7 bases, J lost 6 bases, and 15 bases lay in between. This entry is derived from a study of response to subunit inactivated influenza vaccine. Study-wide results and caveats: Every seasonal influenza vaccination brings in few new T cells, the authors suggested.

MiXCR was run by TCRdb on the RT-PCR reads, yielding one entry per CDR3 protein. The profile shows 600,000 to 850,000 distinct CDR3 sequences, approximately 15% of them singletons. The specimen was PBMCs from blood, collected around 14 days before vaccination. The V gene is TRBV20-1, the J gene TRBJ1-1; D gene unclear. The TCR sequence derives from a man between 45 and 60 years old who received an inactivated influenza vaccine. In DNA form, the CDR3 reads TGCAGTGACGCCAGTAGACCCGCTGAAGCTTTCTTT. It yields the protein CSDASRPAEAFF.